This TCR beta chain was sequenced in a study of blood T cell repertoires in COVID-19. On the study more broadly: The cDNA or gDNA used as material had been derived from T cells, B-cell-depleted T cells, or PBMCs.

Germline trimming cut 4 bases from V and 2 bases from J; bases unmatched to any gene: 8. Germline CDR1 and CDR2: SEHNR and FQNEAQ (reference sequence). The CDR3 spans 15 residues. Study processing details: Amplification of reference gene primers was used by the study to estimate nucleated cell counts. Only in-frame clones appear in the TCRdb table, and some are missing; sequencing was by immunoSEQ multiplex PCR. V and J calls and clone size are as listed in that table; D and trimming were resolved from the DNA. Among just over 300,000 clones listed, just under 90% were seen once. Sequenced: peripheral blood. This sequence joins TRBV7-9 and TRBJ2-7, with 7 bases that match TRBD2. The TCR originated in a woman aged 25 to 39 with COVID-19, enrolled during active disease. CDR3: CASSSQGGTAYEQYF. CDR3 nucleotide sequence: TGTGCCAGCAGCTCCCAGGGAGGGACCGCCTACGAGCAGTACTTC.